Listed below are T cell receptor beta chains from one sample, sequenced in a study of Ad26.COV2.S vaccination and SARS-CoV-2 variants. Repertoires were generated with immunoSEQ multiplex PCR, while TCRdb's copy carries only in-frame clones and drops some. The top ten hold over 1.5% of the sample, which has almost 400,000 clones, around 89% seen once. The sample consisted of peripheral blood, taken in a trial of Ad26.COV2.S vaccine versus placebo. All receptors come from a person aged 18 to 59 who received the Ad26.COV2.S COVID-19 vaccine or a placebo. Each CDR3 is given with its conserved first and last residue. Each record gives: D gene, J gene, V gene, clone size, CDR3 protein, CDR3 DNA. D genes are given only for firm matches. Clone size is stated in some rows and not others, as once, few, many or a class when expanded.

D: NA
J: TRBJ2-7
V: TRBV4-1
size: once
CDR3: CASSQDMASVSQQYF
DNA: TGCGCCAGCAGCCAAGATATGGCTAGCGTTTCCCAGCAGTACTTC

D: NA
J: TRBJ1-3
V: TRBV20-1
size: NA
CDR3: CSARHVNTIYF
DNA: TGCAGTGCTAGACACGTAAACACCATATATTTT

D: NA
J: TRBJ2-7
V: TRBV20-1
size: NA
CDR3: CSASSPRDSYEQYF
DNA: TGCAGTGCTAGTAGCCCCCGGGACTCCTACGAGCAGTACTTC

D: NA
J: TRBJ2-1
V: TRBV20-1
size: NA
CDR3: CSANSYNEQFF
DNA: TGCAGTGCTAACAGTTACAATGAGCAGTTCTTC

D: TRBD1
J: TRBJ2-6
V: TRBV7-9
size: NA
CDR3: CASSFEGAANVLTF
DNA: TGTGCCAGCAGCTTTGAGGGGGCGGCCAACGTCCTGACTTTC

D: NA
J: TRBJ2-7
V: TRBV19
size: NA
CDR3: CASSSSPLGAYEQYF
DNA: TGTGCCAGTAGTAGCTCCCCCCTGGGAGCCTACGAGCAGTACTTC

D: NA
J: TRBJ2-7
V: TRBV3-1/TRBV3-2
size: NA
CDR3: CASSPSLSGEQYF
DNA: TGTGCCAGCAGCCCTTCCCTTTCCGGAGAGCAGTACTTC

D: NA
J: TRBJ2-3
V: TRBV27
size: NA
CDR3: CASSFALADTQYF
DNA: TGTGCCAGCAGTTTTGCTCTCGCAGATACGCAGTATTTT

D: TRBD2
J: TRBJ2-7
V: TRBV7-9
size: NA
CDR3: CASSRDYHEQYF
DNA: TGTGCCAGCAGCCGGGACTACCACGAGCAGTACTTC

D: NA
J: TRBJ2-3
V: TRBV20-1
size: NA
CDR3: CSAVAGDTQYF
DNA: TGCAGTGCTGTGGCGGGGGATACGCAGTATTTT

D: TRBD1
J: TRBJ2-1
V: TRBV6-2/TRBV6-3
size: NA
CDR3: CASSGTGTQFF
DNA: TGTGCCAGCAGTGGGACAGGGACGCAGTTCTTC

D: NA
J: TRBJ1-2
V: TRBV5-5
size: NA
CDR3: CASSLLWEEAINYGYTF
DNA: TGTGCCAGCAGCTTGCTTTGGGAAGAGGCAATTAACTATGGCTACACCTTC

D: NA
J: TRBJ1-2
V: TRBV12-3/TRBV12-4
size: NA
CDR3: CASSSRQIHGYTF
DNA: TGTGCCAGCAGTTCGAGACAGATCCATGGCTACACCTTC

D: NA
J: TRBJ1-4
V: TRBV4-1
size: few
CDR3: CASSQDYRATEEKLFF
DNA: TGCGCCAGCAGCCAAGATTATCGGGCCACGGAGGAGAAACTGTTTTTT

D: NA
J: TRBJ1-5
V: TRBV4-3
size: NA
CDR3: CASSQDSVQPQHF
DNA: TGCGCCAGCAGCCAAGATTCAGTGCAGCCCCAGCATTTT

D: NA
J: TRBJ2-1
V: TRBV28
size: NA
CDR3: CASTSLYEQFF
DNA: TGTGCCAGCACTTCTTTATATGAGCAGTTCTTC

D: NA
J: TRBJ2-7
V: TRBV21-1
size: NA
CDR3: CASSTTSGRADYEQYF
DNA: TGTGCCAGCAGCACAACTAGCGGGAGGGCCGACTACGAGCAGTACTTC

D: NA
J: TRBJ2-2
V: TRBV24-1
size: NA
CDR3: CATSVQGSTGELFF
DNA: TGTGCCACCAGTGTACAGGGAAGCACCGGGGAGCTGTTTTTT

D: TRBD1
J: TRBJ1-2
V: TRBV5-4
size: once
CDR3: CASSSNRAGGIGDGYTF
DNA: TGTGCCAGCAGCTCGAACCGAGCAGGGGGCATTGGGGATGGCTACACCTTC

D: NA
J: TRBJ1-4
V: TRBV4-1
size: NA
CDR3: CASSPGSTNEKLFF
DNA: TGCGCCAGCAGCCCCGGCTCAACTAATGAAAAACTGTTTTTT

D: NA
J: TRBJ2-4
V: TRBV30
size: NA
CDR3: CASRGMGLGKNIQYF
DNA: TGTGCCTCCCGGGGGATGGGATTGGGCAAAAACATTCAGTACTTC

D: NA
J: TRBJ1-1
V: TRBV11-3
size: NA
CDR3: CASSLDRGSYTEAFF
DNA: TGTGCCAGCAGCTTAGATCGCGGCAGCTACACTGAAGCTTTCTTT

D: TRBD2
J: TRBJ2-1
V: TRBV6-4
size: once
CDR3: CASSETPGGRAHNEQFF
DNA: TGTGCCAGCAGTGAAACCCCAGGCGGGAGAGCCCACAATGAGCAGTTCTTC

D: NA
J: TRBJ2-7
V: TRBV5-5
size: once
CDR3: CASSLTGPPSYEQYF
DNA: TGTGCCAGCAGCTTAACAGGGCCCCCGTCCTACGAGCAGTACTTC

D: NA
J: TRBJ2-1
V: TRBV28
size: once
CDR3: CASSWAGKTEQFF
DNA: TGTGCCAGCAGCTGGGCAGGGAAGACTGAGCAGTTCTTC

D: NA
J: TRBJ1-5
V: TRBV24-1
size: NA
CDR3: CASIQGYQPQHF
DNA: TGTGCCAGCATCCAGGGTTATCAGCCCCAGCATTTT

D: NA
J: TRBJ2-7
V: TRBV7-7
size: NA
CDR3: CASSPGAGGSYEQYF
DNA: TGTGCCAGCAGCCCGGGGGCAGGGGGCTCCTACGAGCAGTACTTC

D: NA
J: TRBJ2-5
V: TRBV3-1/TRBV3-2
size: NA
CDR3: CASSQESGGGTQYF
DNA: TGTGCCAGCAGCCAAGAATCCGGCGGAGGGACCCAGTACTTC

D: NA
J: TRBJ2-7
V: TRBV28
size: NA
CDR3: CASSFRVTYEQYF
DNA: TGTGCCAGCAGTTTTAGGGTCACCTACGAGCAGTACTTC

D: NA
J: TRBJ2-1
V: TRBV11-3
size: NA
CDR3: CASSLDGGGPYNEQFF
DNA: TGTGCCAGCAGCTTAGATGGCGGAGGGCCCTACAATGAGCAGTTCTTC

D: NA
J: TRBJ2-1
V: TRBV27
size: NA
CDR3: CASSLRPPQATRPYNEQFF
DNA: TGTGCCAGCAGTTTACGGCCCCCACAGGCTACCAGACCCTACAATGAGCAGTTCTTC